This note documents a single TCR beta chain sequence. This clonotype was seen more than once but under ten times. Its antigen is not yet known. No base qualities exist here, and no much larger clone lies one base off it. The entry originates in a study of T cell repertoires in aging, cancer and after chemotherapy (dated by TCRdb to between 2017 and 2020). Regarding the complete study: Donors spanned six age groups from 30 or younger to 70 or older, with at least three individuals per group. Alongside about 97 healthy donors serving as a reference group, the cohort included roughly 220 cancer patients, of whom more than 85 had hematological cancers and approximately 120 had solid cancers. To look at immunoaging and at how T cells reconstitute after chemotherapy, the study profiled TCR beta repertoires in peripheral blood from both healthy donors and cancer patients. About 8.3 million TCR reads were contained in the full dataset. TCR repertoires from healthy donor controls were recorded over periods of several months to years and showed clear clonal overlap between repeated samplings. On the study overall, not on this receptor specifically: Compared with age-matched healthy donors, untreated patients with hematological or solid cancers had significantly lower TCR diversity and higher clonality in blood. According to the authors, the repertoire data do not allow conclusions to be drawn about immunological memory after chemotherapy. Median generation probability increased over the chemotherapy interval in both cancer cohorts, suggesting repertoire reconstitution through rebound thymic output. In healthy donors, the decline in TCR diversity with age was mainly explained by loss of richness, whereas in cancer patients loss of evenness was also found to contribute.

Using a mixed TRB-A/B primer pool, multiplex touch-down PCR amplified rearranged TRB sequences covering the V, D and J segments. Two consecutive PCR reactions with Phusion HS II polymerase added Illumina adapters and sample indices to the amplicons. Amplicons were gel-purified using the NucleoSpin Gel and PCR Clean-up kit and were subsequently checked with Qubit and an Agilent 2100 Bioanalyzer. Sequencing of libraries was carried out on an Illumina MiSeq in 600-cycle, single-indexed, paired-end runs. The source study handled its data this way. Processing of the TRB sequences was carried out with MiXCR versions 2.12 and 3.0.5. Each unique CDR3 nucleotide sequence was treated as one clone, and only productive sequences with two or more reads were kept. The repertoire metrics were Shannon diversity, evenness, clonality (defined as one minus evenness), and alpha-parameterized diversity profiles covering alpha 0 to 5. The IGoR algorithm was used to calculate generation probabilities for clones in the paired samples taken before and after chemotherapy. TCRdb reran the public reads through fastp at Q25 and MiXCR, keeping productive beta chains. All rows with the same CDR3 protein become a single entry with the most common DNA and genes. TCRdb assigned the V and J calls; the authors' analysis was not used. The sample data list a few thousand distinct CDR3 sequences, and about 35% of these were observed just once. 49% of the sample rests with the top ten.

CDR1 MNHEY and CDR2 SVGAGI are derived from the germline V gene. The V and J ends are trimmed by 6 bases and 5 bases, leaving 8 bases between them. Including cysteine and phenylalanine, the CDR3 has 12 amino acids. Here the CDR3 DNA is all that survives: 36 bases in frame from base 1. TCR beta rearrangements were amplified from genomic DNA extracted from peripheral blood rather than from sorted cells or RNA. This clonotype originated in a human donor in good health. The sequenced sample was blood. The receptor chain draws on TRBV6-5 and TRBJ1-5; 5 matching bases give a weak D call of TRBD1. The sequence in DNA is TGTGCCAGCAGCGAAGGGGATCAGCCCCAGCATTTT. The translation is CASSEGDQPQHF.